This T cell receptor beta chain is drawn from a study of T cells after yellow fever vaccination (dated by TCRdb to about 2019). Broadly, across the study: The SMART-Seq v4 Ultra Low Input RNA kit was used to prepare libraries from fractions with low cell numbers. To track T-cell clones before and after primary and booster YFV17D yellow fever vaccination, bulk TCR alpha and beta repertoires were sequenced longitudinally. Two healthy male donors, one aged 18 to 29 and one aged 30 to 39 years, were included in the cohort. Bulk PBMC replicates and cell subsets were isolated from blood drawn at multiple timepoints before and after both primary and secondary immunization. Broad study findings and their caveats: A small fraction of clonotypes appeared in both the CD4 and CD8 compartments, likely as a result of convergent recombination. Because abundant contaminating clonotypes from the bulk population could be contained in FACS-sorted repertoires, computational filtering was required. The study included only a couple of donors, which limits how far the findings can be generalized. Most clones expanded after primary vaccination were re-detected after the booster (96% of CD4 and around 88% of CD8), suggesting broad memory maintenance. The secondary T-cell response was found to be weaker but faster than the primary response, with a peak reached on day 5 rather than on day 15.

Taken from cysteine to phenylalanine, the CDR3 has 15 residues. Left in the record is the CDR3 DNA by itself, 45 bases read in frame from the first base. V and J lose 4 bases and 0 bases, and a span of 10 bases separates them. Sequences LNHDA (CDR1) and SQIVND (CDR2) are obtained from the germline V gene (reference sequence). Instrument on record: Illumina NovaSeq 6000. Synthesis of TCR cDNA relied on 5'RACE template switching, a step that introduced a universal primer site along with unique molecular identifiers. Priming for cDNA synthesis came from both the TCR alpha and TCR beta constant segments. Two PCR steps were used to amplify libraries, with sample barcodes and sequencing adapters being added in the second step. Sequencing of libraries was done on Illumina HiSeq 2500 (2x100 bp) or NovaSeq (2x150 bp). The study's processing was this. Reads were demultiplexed and collapsed into UMI consensus sequences with MIGEC, and V(D)J alignment was performed with MiXCR. Vaccine-responding clonotypes were defined with edgeR using replicate PBMC samples, requiring FDR below 0.01 and a log2 fold change above 5 up to day 15. Bulk clonotypes were assigned CD4 or CD8 identity according to which sequenced CD4 or CD8 repertoire held them at higher abundance. TCRdb reanalyzed the raw reads on its own, using fastp at Q25 for trimming and MiXCR for clone calling, and kept in-frame beta chains. Entries that share a CDR3 protein sequence are merged under the most common genes and DNA. None of the V and J calls come from the authors' own analysis; TCRdb made them. This sample gives a few hundred thousand distinct CDR3 sequences in total; around 3.9% of them show up just once. The top ten clones comprise roughly 26% of the sample.

This sample's treatment or condition label indicates: live attenuated yellow fever vaccine strain. Two biological replicates of bulk PBMCs were collected at each blood-draw timepoint. A standard Ficoll-Paque protocol was used to isolate PBMCs from peripheral blood. TriZol was used to extract RNA from bulk PBMCs, from CD4 and CD8 fractions, and from dextramer-positive and dextramer-negative fractions. Notes on this clonotype: Its antigen is not yet known. Base-call qualities are not available, and no considerably larger clone is one nucleotide away.

The sequences come from PBMCs, collected 5 days after the yellow fever booster vaccination. The clonotype comes from a man aged 18-30 years who received the YFV17D yellow fever vaccine. This chain joins TRBV19 to TRBJ2-1; TRBD2 is perhaps the D gene, given 5 matching bases. In nucleotides, the sequence is TGTGCCAGTAGTACCCGGGGTAGCTCCTACAATGAGCAGTTCTTC. Its protein product is CASSTRGSSYNEQFF.